This T cell receptor beta chain was identified during a study of blood T cell repertoires in COVID-19. In the source study's methods: Amplification from reference gene primers served as the basis for estimated nucleated cell counts. Generated by immunoSEQ multiplex PCR, the TCRdb table keeps only in-frame clones and is missing some. V, J and clone size are taken as reported in that table, and D and trimming were inferred from the DNA itself. The profile shows fewer than 250,000 clones, 80% to 90% of them singletons. V lost 4 bases to trimming and J lost 6 bases; unmatched junction nucleotides: 17. CDR1 SGHVS and CDR2 FQNEAQ come from the germline V gene. The CDR3 is made up of 18 amino acids.

Sequencing used peripheral blood. This sequence was found in a woman older than 75 with acute or convalescent COVID-19. The J gene is TRBJ2-3, the V gene TRBV7-8, with 9 bases that match TRBD1. The CDR3, as DNA: TGTGCCAGCAGCTGGCTTCCGGCCCGGACAGGGGATCGGGATACGCAGTATTTT. As protein: CASSWLPARTGDRDTQYF.